These 21 T cell receptor beta chains originate from one sample sequenced in a study of blood T cell repertoires in COVID-19. Here immunoSEQ multiplex PCR was the method, and the copy in TCRdb shows in-frame clones only, minus some. The sample consists of about 280,000 clones, 86% of them appearing once. Sequencing used peripheral blood. All receptors derive from a woman in her thirties who had recovered from COVID-19.

This chain connects TRBV18 to TRBJ1-2; D may be TRBD1 (6 bases). The CDR3 contains 15 residues. Trimming removed 5 bases from V and 6 bases from J, with 19 bases in between. Per germline, CDR1 KGHSH and CDR2 LQKENI. CDR3 protein: CASSGQSLGSDGYTF. As DNA, the CDR3 is TGTGCCAGCTCAGGACAGAGTTTGGGAAGCGATGGCTACACCTTC.

The chain uses TRBV3-1 (or the pseudogene TRBV3-2) and TRBJ1-5, with D tentatively TRBD1 (6 bases). Germline lookup yields CDR1 LGHDT and CDR2 YNNKEL (reference sequence). The V gene lost 8 bases and the J gene lost 4 bases, with 9 bases spanning the gap. The CDR3 is made up of 12 amino acids. The CDR3 DNA sequence: TGTGCCAGCGGGGGCCTGAATCAGCCCCAGCATTTT. Encoded protein: CASGGLNQPQHF.

The chain uses TRBV11-2 and TRBJ1-1, with TRBD1 as a possible D gene (6 bases). The V gene's germline CDR1 is SGHAT and CDR2 FQNNGV. The V gene lost 2 bases and the J gene lost 10 bases, with 17 bases spanning the gap. This CDR3 contains 14 residues. CDR3: CASSLSSGVLGAFF. The CDR3 coding sequence is TGTGCCAGCAGCTTATCTTCAGGGGTCTTGGGAGCTTTCTTT.

This clone has a single count. The chain joins TRBV9 to TRBJ1-1; no firm D call. Per germline, CDR1 SGDLS and CDR2 YYNGEE. The length of the CDR3 is 14 residues. The germline V and J ends were trimmed by 1 base and 3 bases, with 10 bases remaining between them. As DNA, the CDR3 is TGTGCCAGCAGCGTACAGATCGGGGACACTGAAGCTTTCTTT. This codes for CASSVQIGDTEAFF.

This chain links TRBV27 with TRBJ2-1; 14 nucleotides agree with TRBD2. Per germline, CDR1 MNHEY and CDR2 SMNVEV (reference sequence). CDR3 length equals 16 residues. Unmatched junction bases numbered 5, after V lost 5 bases and J lost 5 bases. CDR3 amino acids: CASSPGTSGGHNEQFF. Written as DNA, the CDR3 is TGTGCCAGCAGTCCCGGGACTAGCGGGGGCCACAATGAGCAGTTCTTC.

The chain joins TRBV5-1 to TRBJ2-3, with 7 bases aligning to TRBD1. Germline CDR1 reads SGHRS; CDR2 reads YFSETQ. This CDR3 comprises 15 residues. V was clipped by 5 bases and J by 2 bases; unmatched bases: 8. The CDR3 spells CASRNTGDTTDTQYF. CDR3 DNA sequence: TGCGCCAGCAGGAACACAGGGGACACCACAGATACGCAGTATTTT.

The rearrangement joins TRBV5-4 to TRBJ2-5; D possibly corresponds to TRBD1 (5 bases). The CDR3 has 14 residues. Per the germline V gene, CDR1 is SGHNT and CDR2 is YYREEE (reference sequence). The germline V and J ends were trimmed by 4 bases and 1 base, with 11 bases remaining between them. Here the CDR3 reads CASSGTGVQETQYF. For the CDR3, the DNA is TGTGCCAGCAGCGGAACAGGAGTCCAAGAGACCCAGTACTTC.

V is TRBV5-6 and J is TRBJ2-2; TRBD1 aligns across 8 bases. V shed 3 bases, J shed 7 bases, and the junction held 5 bases outside the gene matches. Germline CDR1 is SGHDT and CDR2 is YYEEEE. This CDR3 comprises 14 residues. The CDR3 DNA is TGTGCCAGCAGCTCAGGGACAGGATTCGGGGAGCTGTTTTTT. Translation gives CASSSGTGFGELFF.

This clone was recorded a few times. The chain couples TRBV24-1 to TRBJ2-3, with TRBD2 matching 12 bases. CDR1 and CDR2 (germline): KGHDR, SFDVKD. There are 17 residues in the CDR3. V lost 6 bases, J lost 0 bases, and 6 bases stayed unmatched. The CDR3 DNA reads as TGTGCCACCAGTAGTTCTAGCGGGGGGGCTAGCACAGATACGCAGTATTTT. Residues: CATSSSSGGASTDTQYF.

J is TRBJ2-5 and V is TRBV3-1 (or the pseudogene TRBV3-2); TRBD2 is a possible D gene (6 bases). V was trimmed by 4 bases and J by 2 bases, leaving 17 bases between them. This CDR3 spans 16 amino acids. Germline V gene data show CDR1 as LGHDT and CDR2 as YNNKEL (reference sequence). The CDR3 spells CASSLRIPGVQETQYF. CDR3 DNA: TGTGCCAGCAGCCTGCGTATCCCGGGGGTGCAAGAGACCCAGTACTTC.

The genes are TRBV27 and TRBJ2-7, with 8 bases fitting TRBD2. The CDR3 is 14 residues long. Unmatched junction bases numbered 8, after V lost 8 bases and J lost 2 bases. In germline, CDR1 is MNHEY, CDR2 SMNVEV (reference sequence). CDR3 region: CASSPGGAAYEQYF. The CDR3 DNA sequence: TGTGCCAGCTCCCCGGGGGGGGCGGCCTACGAGCAGTACTTC.

This sequence joins TRBV12-5 and TRBJ2-5; 7 positions agree with TRBD2. Germline-derived CDR1 and CDR2 are LGHNT and FRNRAP. The CDR3 contains 17 residues. V lost 0 bases, J lost 2 bases, and 9 bases stayed unmatched. CDR3 nucleotides: TGTGCTAGTGGTTTGGTACGGGGTAGCGGGTTTCAAGAGACCCAGTACTTC. It encodes CASGLVRGSGFQETQYF.

The rearrangement joins TRBV27 to TRBJ1-1; D call uncertain. Germline lookup yields CDR1 MNHEY and CDR2 SMNVEV (reference sequence). CDR3 length: 16 residues. Trimming took off 2 bases at V and 7 bases at J, with 20 bases between the two ends. CDR3 sequence reads: CASSLLVPRAGIEAFF. CDR3 nucleotide sequence: TGTGCCAGCAGTTTACTCGTCCCCCGCGCGGGCATTGAAGCTTTCTTT.

This sequence joins TRBV6-5 and TRBJ2-2, with a possible D match to TRBD2 (6 bases). The CDR3 spans 15 residues. V lost 5 bases and J lost 7, with 17 bases in between. Germline CDR1 and CDR2: MNHEY and SVGAGI. CDR3 residues: CASSIVSGVDGELFF. DNA of the CDR3: TGTGCCAGCAGTATCGTTTCGGGGGTAGACGGGGAGCTGTTTTTT.

The chain is built from TRBV5-1 and TRBJ1-4; D remains ambiguous. The CDR3 extends over 15 amino acids. V dropped 2 bases and J dropped 4 bases, with 12 bases sitting between them. Per germline, CDR1 SGHRS and CDR2 YFSETQ. The CDR3 here is CASSLSISNNEKLFF. CDR3 DNA sequence: TGCGCCAGCAGCTTATCGATTAGTAATAATGAAAAACTGTTTTTT.

The chain employs TRBV7-2 and TRBJ1-2; TRBD1 is a possible D gene (5 bases). The germline gives CDR1 SGHTA, CDR2 FQGNSA. Trimming took off 1 base at V and 0 bases at J, with 15 bases between the two ends. The CDR3 runs to 17 residues. The CDR3 loop reads CASSLVSVTVSNYGYTF. In nucleotides, the CDR3 is TGTGCCAGCAGCTTAGTTTCGGTGACAGTCTCTAACTATGGCTACACCTTC.

V usage is TRBV5-4 and J usage is TRBJ2-2; D is unclear. This CDR3 has 14 amino acids. Germline V gene sequence: CDR1 SGHNT, CDR2 YYREEE (reference sequence). The V end lost 3 bases, the J end lost 2 bases, and 8 bases lay between the germline ends. CDR3 loop: CASSWARNTGELFF. In DNA form, the CDR3 reads TGTGCCAGCAGCTGGGCCCGAAACACCGGGGAGCTGTTTTTT.

This clone has only one observation. This chain uses TRBV5-4 with TRBJ2-3, with D possibly matching TRBD1 (6 bases). Trimming removed 1 base at V and 7 bases at J, with 13 bases between. The CDR3 consists of 14 residues. Germline V gene lookup returns CDR1 SGHNT and CDR2 YYREEE (reference sequence). In nucleotides, the CDR3 is TGTGCCAGCAGCTTGACAGGGATCGGTAATACGCAGTATTTT. It encodes CASSLTGIGNTQYF. Together with reference TRBV5-4 and TRBJ2-3, the CDR3 gives the full variable domain: ETGVTQSPTHLIKTRGQQVTLRCSSQSGHNTVSWYQQALGQGPQFIFQYYREEENGRGNFPPRFSGLQFPNYSSELNVNALELDDSALYLCASSLTGIGNTQYFGPGTRLTVL.

This clone was seen a single time. The V call is TRBV5-1, the J call TRBJ1-2; D may be TRBD1 (6 bases). The CDR3 spans 13 residues. With 3 bases removed from V and 11 bases from J, the gap between germline ends came to 17 bases. From germline, CDR1 is SGHRS and CDR2 YFSETQ. This chain's CDR3 is CASSSRDMEAYTF. DNA for the CDR3: TGCGCCAGCAGCTCCCGGGACATGGAAGCGTACACCTTC.

The chain couples TRBV19 to TRBJ2-7, with 8 bases matching TRBD1. Germline assignment: CDR1 LNHDA and CDR2 SQIVND (reference sequence). V trimming: 5 bases; J trimming: 6 bases; junction bases outside the gene matches: 6. The CDR3 runs to 13 residues. The CDR3 region has the DNA TGTGCCAGTAGTGGACAGGGAATCCGCGAGCAGTACTTC. Translated: CASSGQGIREQYF.

This sequence joins TRBV7-2 and TRBJ1-5; no clear D. Germline V gives CDR1 SGHTA, CDR2 FQGNSA. Trimming cost V 1 base and J 3 bases, with 10 bases left between them. The CDR3 is 15 residues long. CDR3 coding DNA: TGTGCCAGCAGCTTAGGCCAGGCGTCCAATCAGCCCCAGCATTTT. Amino acids: CASSLGQASNQPQHF.